What follows are 8 T cell receptor beta chains derived from one specimen sequenced in a study of identical twins. TCRdb reprocessed the 5' RACE reads via MiXCR and lists one record per CDR3 protein. The sample contains 450,000 to 500,000 distinct CDR3 sequences, roughly an eighth of which appear only once. The sample was also reused in another study, on yellow fever vaccine responses in identical twins.

Sequenced material: CD4+ T cells sorted from blood. The receptors come from a woman under 30 in good health.

The V and J genes are TRBV5-6 and TRBJ1-3; no definite D call. The CDR3 consists of 16 residues. Germline CDR1 reads SGHDT; CDR2 reads YYEEEE. Trimming removed 4 bases from V and 0 bases from J, with 14 bases in between. CDR3 loop: CASSKNGVPSGNTIYF. The CDR3 nucleotides are TGTGCCAGCAGCAAAAACGGGGTTCCCTCTGGAAACACCATATATTTT.

This clonotype has more than one count but fewer than ten. The chain combines TRBV6-1 with TRBJ2-1; 11 nucleotides align to TRBD1. This CDR3 has 15 residues. J lost 6 bases, V lost 6 bases, and 7 bases had no gene match. CDR1 is MNHNS, CDR2 SASEGT, per germline. Here the CDR3 reads CASRGDRGNLNEQFF. For the CDR3, the DNA is TGTGCCAGCAGGGGGGACAGGGGGAATCTCAATGAGCAGTTCTTC.

The sample holds a few counts of this clonotype. The V call is TRBV4-3, the J call TRBJ2-5; TRBD2 matches 9 bases. The germline gives CDR1 LGHNA, CDR2 YSLEER. After removal of 2 bases from V and 4 bases from J, the junction contained 8 bases not matched to a gene. The CDR3 is made up of 16 amino acids. DNA for the CDR3: TGCGCCAGCAGCCAACTTAGCGGGAGTGGAGGAGAGACCCAGTACTTC. Its protein is CASSQLSGSGGETQYF.

V usage is TRBV5-5 and J usage is TRBJ2-5; D is unresolved. Trimming took 4 bases from V and 7 from J, leaving 11 bases between them. The length of the CDR3 is 12 residues. The V gene's germline CDR1 is SGHKS and CDR2 YYEKEE (reference sequence). CDR3 DNA sequence: TGTGCCAGCAGCCACAAAGCTGGGACCCAGTACTTC. This gives the protein CASSHKAGTQYF.

This clonotype was found many times. The chain combines TRBV24-1 with TRBJ2-2; 7 bases match TRBD1. The CDR3 has 16 amino acids. V trimming: 4 bases; J trimming: 2 bases; junction bases outside the gene matches: 6. Germline-derived CDR1 and CDR2 are KGHDR and SFDVKD. CDR3 sequence: CATSEDRRPNTGELFF. DNA of the CDR3: TGTGCCACCAGTGAGGACAGGAGACCCAACACCGGGGAGCTGTTTTTT.

The chain combines TRBV30 with TRBJ2-3; D is possibly TRBD1 (5 bases). From germline, CDR1 is GTSNPN and CDR2 SVGIG (reference sequence). This CDR3 is 11 amino acids long. V dropped 7 bases and J dropped 6 bases, with 11 bases sitting between them. The CDR3 sequence is CAYQDTDTQYF. CDR3 nucleotide sequence: TGTGCCTACCAGGACACGGATACGCAGTATTTT.

The rearrangement joins TRBV5-1 to TRBJ2-2, with D tentatively TRBD2 (6 bases). The CDR3 has 15 amino acids. Germline V CDR1 and CDR2: SGHRS, YFSETQ. The germline V and J ends were trimmed by 0 bases and 3 bases, with 9 bases remaining between them. This CDR3 is CASSLETSDTGELFF. CDR3 DNA: TGCGCCAGCAGCTTGGAGACTAGTGACACCGGGGAGCTGTTTTTT. Full variable domain (outside the CDR3, taken from reference TRBV5-1 and TRBJ2-2): KAGVTQTPRYLIKTRGQQVTLSCSPISGHRSVSWYQQTPGQGLQFLFEYFSETQRNKGNFPGRFSGRQFSNSRSEMNVSTLELGDSALYLCASSLETSDTGELFFGEGSRLTVL.

This clonotype has ten or more counts. This chain connects TRBV4-3 to TRBJ2-1; TRBD2 matches at 10 bases. CDR1 is LGHNA, CDR2 YSLEER, per germline. J lost 0 bases, V lost 0 bases, and 8 bases had no gene match. The CDR3 runs 19 residues. The CDR3 loop reads CASSQDTGTSAPSYNEQFF. CDR3 in DNA: TGCGCCAGCAGCCAAGATACGGGGACTAGCGCCCCCTCCTACAATGAGCAGTTCTTC.